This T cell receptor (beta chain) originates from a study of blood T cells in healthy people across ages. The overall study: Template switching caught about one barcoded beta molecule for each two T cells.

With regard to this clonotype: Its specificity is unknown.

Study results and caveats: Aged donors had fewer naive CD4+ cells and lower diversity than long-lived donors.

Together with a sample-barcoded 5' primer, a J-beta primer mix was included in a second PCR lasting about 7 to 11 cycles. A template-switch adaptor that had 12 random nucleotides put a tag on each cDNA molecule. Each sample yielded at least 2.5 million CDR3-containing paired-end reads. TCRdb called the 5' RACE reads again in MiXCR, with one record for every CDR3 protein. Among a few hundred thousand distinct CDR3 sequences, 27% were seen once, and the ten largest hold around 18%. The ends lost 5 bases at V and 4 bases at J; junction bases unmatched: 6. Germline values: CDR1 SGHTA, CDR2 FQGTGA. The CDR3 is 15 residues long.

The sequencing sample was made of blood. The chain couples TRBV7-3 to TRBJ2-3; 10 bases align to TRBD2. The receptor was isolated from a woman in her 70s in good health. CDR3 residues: CASSPASGGADTQYF. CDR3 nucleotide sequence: TGTGCCAGCAGCCCCGCTAGCGGGGGCGCAGATACGCAGTATTTT.